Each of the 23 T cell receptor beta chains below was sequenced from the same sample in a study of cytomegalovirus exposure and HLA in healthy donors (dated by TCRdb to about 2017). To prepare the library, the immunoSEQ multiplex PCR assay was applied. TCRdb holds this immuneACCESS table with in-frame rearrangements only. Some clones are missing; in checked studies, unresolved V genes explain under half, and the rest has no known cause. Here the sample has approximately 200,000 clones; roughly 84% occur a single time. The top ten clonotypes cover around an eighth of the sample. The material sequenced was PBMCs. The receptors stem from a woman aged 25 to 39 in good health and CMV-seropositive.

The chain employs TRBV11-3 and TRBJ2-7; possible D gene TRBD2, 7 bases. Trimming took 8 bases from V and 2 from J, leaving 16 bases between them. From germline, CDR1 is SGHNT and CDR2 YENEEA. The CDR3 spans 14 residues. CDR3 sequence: CASSQGGGPYEQYF. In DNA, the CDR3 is TGTGCCAGCTCACAAGGCGGGGGCCCCTACGAGCAGTACTTC.

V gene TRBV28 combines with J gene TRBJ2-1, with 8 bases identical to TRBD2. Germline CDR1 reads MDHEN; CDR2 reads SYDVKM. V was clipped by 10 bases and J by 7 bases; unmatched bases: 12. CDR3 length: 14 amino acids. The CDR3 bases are TGTGCCATCCGGACGGGACTAGTTGGTAATGAGCAGTTCTTC. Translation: CAIRTGLVGNEQFF.

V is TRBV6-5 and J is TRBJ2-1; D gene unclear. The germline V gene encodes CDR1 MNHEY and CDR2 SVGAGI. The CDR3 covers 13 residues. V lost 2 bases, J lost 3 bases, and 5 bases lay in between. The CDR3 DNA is TGTGCCAGCAGTTACGGCGGCTACAATGAGCAGTTCTTC. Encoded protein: CASSYGGYNEQFF.

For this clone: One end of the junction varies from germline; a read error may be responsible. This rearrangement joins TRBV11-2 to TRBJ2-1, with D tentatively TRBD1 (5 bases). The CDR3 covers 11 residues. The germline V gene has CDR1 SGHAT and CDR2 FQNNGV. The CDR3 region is CACRTYREQFF. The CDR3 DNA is TGTGCCTGCAGAACCTACAGGGAGCAGTTCTTC.

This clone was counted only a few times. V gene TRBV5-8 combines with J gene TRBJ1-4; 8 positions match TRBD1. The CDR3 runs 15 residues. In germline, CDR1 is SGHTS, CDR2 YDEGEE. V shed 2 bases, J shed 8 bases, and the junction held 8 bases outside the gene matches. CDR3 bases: TGTGCCAGCAGCTTCAGGACAGGGTTGCGCGAAAAACTGTTTTTT. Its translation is CASSFRTGLREKLFF.

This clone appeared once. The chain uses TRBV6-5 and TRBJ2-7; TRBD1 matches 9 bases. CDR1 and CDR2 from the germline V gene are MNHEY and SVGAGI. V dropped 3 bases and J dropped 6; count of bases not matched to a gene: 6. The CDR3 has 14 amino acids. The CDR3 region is CASSYNRGLSEQYF. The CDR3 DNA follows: TGTGCCAGCAGTTATAACAGGGGGCTAAGCGAGCAGTACTTC.

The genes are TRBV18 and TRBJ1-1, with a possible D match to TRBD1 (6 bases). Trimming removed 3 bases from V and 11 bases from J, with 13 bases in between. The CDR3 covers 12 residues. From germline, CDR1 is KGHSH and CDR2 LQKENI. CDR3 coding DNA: TGTGCCAGCTCACCCCAGGGGTTGGAGGCTTTCTTT. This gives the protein CASSPQGLEAFF.

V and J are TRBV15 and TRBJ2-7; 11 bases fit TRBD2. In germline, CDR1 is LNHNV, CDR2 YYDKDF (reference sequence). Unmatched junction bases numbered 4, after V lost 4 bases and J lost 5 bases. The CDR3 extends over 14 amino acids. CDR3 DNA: TGTGCCACCAGCACGTTACTAGCGGGAGACGAGCAGTACTTC. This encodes CATSTLLAGDEQYF.

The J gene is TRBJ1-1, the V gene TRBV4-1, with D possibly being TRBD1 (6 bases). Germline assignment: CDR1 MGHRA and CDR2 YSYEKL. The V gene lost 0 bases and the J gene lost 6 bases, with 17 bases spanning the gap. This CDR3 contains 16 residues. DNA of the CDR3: TGCGCCAGCAGCCAAGACCCCGGTCAGGGGAGCGCTGAAGCTTTCTTT. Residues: CASSQDPGQGSAEAFF.

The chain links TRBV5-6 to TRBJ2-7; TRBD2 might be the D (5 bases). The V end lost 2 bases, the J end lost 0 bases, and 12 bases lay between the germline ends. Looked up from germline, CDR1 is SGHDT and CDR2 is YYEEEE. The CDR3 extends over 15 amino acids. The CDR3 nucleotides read TGTGCCAGCAGCTTCCGGGGAATCATCTCCTACGAGCAGTACTTC. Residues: CASSFRGIISYEQYF.

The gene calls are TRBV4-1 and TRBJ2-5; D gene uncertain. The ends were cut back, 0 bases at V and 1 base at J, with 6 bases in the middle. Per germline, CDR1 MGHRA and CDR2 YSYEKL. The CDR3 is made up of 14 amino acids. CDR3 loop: CASSQDHGQETQYF. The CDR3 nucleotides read TGCGCCAGCAGCCAAGATCACGGCCAAGAGACCCAGTACTTC.

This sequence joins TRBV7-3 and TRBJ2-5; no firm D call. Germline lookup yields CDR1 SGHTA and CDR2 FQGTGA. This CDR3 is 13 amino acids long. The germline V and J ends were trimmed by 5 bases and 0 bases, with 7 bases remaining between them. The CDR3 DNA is TGTGCCAGCAGCCAGGTTTACCAAGAGACCCAGTACTTC. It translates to CASSQVYQETQYF. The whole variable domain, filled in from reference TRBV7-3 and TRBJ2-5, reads GAGVSQTPSNKVTEKGKYVELRCDPISGHTALYWYRQSLGQGPEFLIYFQGTGAADDSGLPNDRFFAVRPEGSVSTLKIQRTERGDSAVYLCASSQVYQETQYFGPGTRLLVL.

CDR3 loop: CASSVGRSTEQYF. In DNA, the CDR3 is TGTGCCAGCAGCGTCGGGAGGAGTACCGAGCAGTACTTC. The chain uses TRBV9 and TRBJ2-7; 7 nucleotides align to TRBD2. Germline CDR1 and CDR2: SGDLS and YYNGEE. V shed 2 bases and J 6 bases; nucleotides not matched to a gene: 5. CDR3 size: 13 residues.

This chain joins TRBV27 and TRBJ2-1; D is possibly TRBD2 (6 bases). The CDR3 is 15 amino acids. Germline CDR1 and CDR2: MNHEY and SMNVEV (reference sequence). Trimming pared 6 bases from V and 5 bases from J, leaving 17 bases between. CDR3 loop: CASRLREAVHNEQFF. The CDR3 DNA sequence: TGTGCCAGCAGGCTTAGGGAGGCTGTCCACAATGAGCAGTTCTTC.

CDR3 loop: CASSTSRLATYNEQFF. CDR3 in DNA: TGTGCCAGTAGTACCTCGCGACTAGCCACCTACAATGAGCAGTTCTTC. V is TRBV19 and J is TRBJ2-1; TRBD2 aligns across 7 bases. Per germline, CDR1 LNHDA and CDR2 SQIVND (reference sequence). The ends lost 4 bases at V and 2 bases at J; junction bases unmatched: 8. The CDR3 is 16 residues long.

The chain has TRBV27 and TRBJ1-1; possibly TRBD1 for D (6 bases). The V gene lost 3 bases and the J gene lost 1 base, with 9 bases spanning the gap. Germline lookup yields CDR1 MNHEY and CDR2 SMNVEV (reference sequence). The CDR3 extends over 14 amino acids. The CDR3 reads CASSFDRTNTEAFF. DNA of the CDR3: TGTGCCAGCAGTTTCGACAGGACGAACACTGAAGCTTTCTTT.

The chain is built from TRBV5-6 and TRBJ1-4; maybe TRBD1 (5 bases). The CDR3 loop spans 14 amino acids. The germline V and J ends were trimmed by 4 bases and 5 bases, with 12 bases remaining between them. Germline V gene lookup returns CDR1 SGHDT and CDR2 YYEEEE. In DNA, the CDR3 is TGTGCCAGCAGCCCGTCAGGGTTAAATGAAAAACTGTTTTTT. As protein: CASSPSGLNEKLFF. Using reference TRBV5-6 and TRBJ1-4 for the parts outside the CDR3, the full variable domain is DAGVTQSPTHLIKTRGQQVTLRCSPKSGHDTVSWYQQALGQGPQFIFQYYEEEERQRGNFPDRFSGHQFPNYSSELNVNALLLGDSALYLCASSPSGLNEKLFFGSGTQLSVL.

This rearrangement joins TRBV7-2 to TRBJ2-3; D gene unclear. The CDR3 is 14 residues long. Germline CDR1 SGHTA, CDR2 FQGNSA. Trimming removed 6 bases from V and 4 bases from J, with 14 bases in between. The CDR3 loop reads CASSPLRGADTQYF. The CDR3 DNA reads TGTGCCAGCAGTCCTCTCCGCGGAGCAGATACGCAGTATTTT.

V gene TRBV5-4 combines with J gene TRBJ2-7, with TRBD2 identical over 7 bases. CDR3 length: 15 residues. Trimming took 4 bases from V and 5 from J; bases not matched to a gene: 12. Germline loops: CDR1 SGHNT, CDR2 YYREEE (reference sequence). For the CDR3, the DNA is TGTGCCAGCAGCCCGGGAGGTGGGGCGAGCGACGAGCAGTACTTC. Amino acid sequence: CASSPGGGASDEQYF.

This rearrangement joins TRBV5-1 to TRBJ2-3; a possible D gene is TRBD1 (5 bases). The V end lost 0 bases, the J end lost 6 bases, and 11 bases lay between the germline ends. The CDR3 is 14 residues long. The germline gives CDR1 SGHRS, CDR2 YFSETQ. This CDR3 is CASSLGRVSDTQYF. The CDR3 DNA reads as TGCGCCAGCAGCTTGGGCAGGGTATCCGATACGCAGTATTTT.

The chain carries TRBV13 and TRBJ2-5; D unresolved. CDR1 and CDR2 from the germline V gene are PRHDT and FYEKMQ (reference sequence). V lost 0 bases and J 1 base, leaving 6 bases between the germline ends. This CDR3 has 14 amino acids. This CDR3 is CASSLGTSQETQYF. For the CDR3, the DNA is TGTGCCAGCAGCTTAGGGACAAGCCAAGAGACCCAGTACTTC.

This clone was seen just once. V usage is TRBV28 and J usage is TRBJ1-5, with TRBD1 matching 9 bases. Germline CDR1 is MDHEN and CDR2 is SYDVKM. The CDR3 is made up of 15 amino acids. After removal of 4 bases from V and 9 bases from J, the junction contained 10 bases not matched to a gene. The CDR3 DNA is TGTGCCAGCAGTTCGAATGAGGGACAGGGTTGGCCCCAGCATTTT. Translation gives CASSSNEGQGWPQHF.

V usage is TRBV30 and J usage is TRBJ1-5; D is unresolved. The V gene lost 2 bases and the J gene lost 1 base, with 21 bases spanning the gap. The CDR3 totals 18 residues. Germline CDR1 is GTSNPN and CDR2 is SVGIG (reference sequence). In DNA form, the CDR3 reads TGTGCCTGGAGTCTGTGGGCAGGAGGTCTCACGAGCAATCAGCCCCAGCATTTT. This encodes CAWSLWAGGLTSNQPQHF.